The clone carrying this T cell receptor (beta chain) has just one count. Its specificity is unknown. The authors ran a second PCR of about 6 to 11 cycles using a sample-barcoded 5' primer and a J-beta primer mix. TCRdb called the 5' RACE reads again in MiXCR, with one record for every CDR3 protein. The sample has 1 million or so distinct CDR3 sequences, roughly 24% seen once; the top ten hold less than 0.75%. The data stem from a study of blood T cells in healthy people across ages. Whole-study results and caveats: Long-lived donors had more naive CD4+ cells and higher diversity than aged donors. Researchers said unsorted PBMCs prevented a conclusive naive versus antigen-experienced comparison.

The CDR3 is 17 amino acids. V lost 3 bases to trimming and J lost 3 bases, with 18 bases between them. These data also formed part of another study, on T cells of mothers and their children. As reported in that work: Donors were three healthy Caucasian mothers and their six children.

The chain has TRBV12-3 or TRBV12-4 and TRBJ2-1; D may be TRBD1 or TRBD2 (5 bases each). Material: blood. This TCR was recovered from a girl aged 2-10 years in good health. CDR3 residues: CASSLVPGATGYNEQFF. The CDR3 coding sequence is TGTGCCAGCAGTTTGGTGCCCGGGGCTACAGGCTACAATGAGCAGTTCTTC.